This T cell receptor beta chain was profiled in a study of T cells after yellow fever vaccination. About the research overall: Low-cell-number fractions underwent preparation using SMART-Seq v4 Ultra Low Input.

TCRdb re-analysed the 5' RACE reads in MiXCR, keeping a single row per CDR3 protein. The sample lists about 210,000 distinct CDR3 sequences, 2.5% to 3.5% seen once, with about 3.3% in the top ten. This clonotype was seen at least ten times. Its specificity is unknown. Study outcomes and limitations: Post-booster repertoires again held most primary-vaccination clones (approximately 96% CD4, 85% to 90% CD8). When the response was secondary, it was weaker but reached its peak faster, day 5 versus 15. Abundant clonotypes from the bulk population could have been carried over as contaminants into FACS-sorted repertoires.

This clonotype originated in a man aged 18-30 years who received the YFV17D yellow fever vaccine. The starting material was CD4+ T cells sorted from PBMCs, obtained 10 days after the yellow fever booster vaccination.

The CDR3 protein is CASKTAGATGELFF. Written as DNA, the CDR3 is TGTGCCAGCAAAACCGCGGGGGCTACCGGGGAGCTGTTTTTT. This sequence joins TRBV2 and TRBJ2-2, with D perhaps TRBD2 (7 bases). V was shortened by 7 bases and J by 5 bases, with 14 bases between the two germline ends. The germline gives CDR1 SNHLY, CDR2 FYNNEI. The CDR3 consists of 14 residues.